The sequence of this T cell receptor beta chain was determined in a study of metastatic and nonmetastatic thyroid tumors. Study-level information: Repertoires were compared across blood and tumor or nodule tissue from malignant and benign thyroid patients. Findings and caveats of the study: In both blood and tumor samples, TCR beta diversity was reported significantly higher for malignant than benign nodules.

The CDR3 totals 13 residues. Trimming took 3 bases from V and 4 from J, leaving 8 bases between them. Per germline, CDR1 SNHLY and CDR2 FYNNEI. This clone was detected ten times or more. The target antigen is unknown. All patients reached thyroid surgery having received no treatment beforehand. As originally analysed: In papillary thyroid cancer, a distant-metastasis classifier was built using CDR3 differences across clinicopathological groups. From the PCR reads, TCRdb re-called clones with MiXCR. The V and J calls were not made by the authors but by TCRdb's processing. The profile covers some 25,000 clones, with roughly 21% appearing a single time and roughly 13% taken by the ten largest.

The TCR was taken from a male donor with papillary thyroid cancer or a benign thyroid nodule (not recorded which). Some clones in this sample may be carry-over from other donors' samples. The V gene is TRBV2, the J gene TRBJ2-3; the D is unclear. Sample: blood. The CDR3 coding sequence is TGTGCCAGCAGTGACAGTATAGCAGATACGCAGTATTTT. Protein product: CASSDSIADTQYF.